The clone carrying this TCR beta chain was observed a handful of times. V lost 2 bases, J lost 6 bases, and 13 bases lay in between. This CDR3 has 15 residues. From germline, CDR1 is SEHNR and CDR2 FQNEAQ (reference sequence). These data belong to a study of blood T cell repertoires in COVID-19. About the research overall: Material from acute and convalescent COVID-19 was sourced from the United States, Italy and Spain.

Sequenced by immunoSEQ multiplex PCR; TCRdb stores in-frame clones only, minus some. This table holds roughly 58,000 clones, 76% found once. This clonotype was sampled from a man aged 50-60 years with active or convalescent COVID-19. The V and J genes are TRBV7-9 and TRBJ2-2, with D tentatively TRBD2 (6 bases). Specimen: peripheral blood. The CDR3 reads CASSLWAGSAGELFF. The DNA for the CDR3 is TGTGCCAGCAGCTTATGGGCGGGGAGCGCCGGGGAGCTGTTTTTT.